This is a list of T cell receptor beta chains from one sample in a study of early T cells in non-severe SARS-CoV-2 infection. Each CDR3 protein gets one entry after TCRdb re-called the 5' RACE reads with MiXCR. The table records about 52,000 distinct CDR3 sequences, 9.5% to 12% of them present only once. Material for sequencing was whole blood. The receptors were sampled from an adult who was a healthcare worker with PCR-confirmed SARS-CoV-2 infection or an uninfected control (not recorded which). CDR3s include the opening cysteine and the closing phenylalanine or tryptophan. The D gene is left open where the match is weak. Only part of the rows carry a size: once, few, many, or a class if the clone is expanded.

V gene,D gene,J gene,CDR3 length,clone size,CDR3 protein,CDR3 DNA
TRBV29-1,.,TRBJ2-7,12,few,CSVGRGAYEQYF,TGCAGCGTTGGCAGGGGGGCCTACGAGCAGTACTTC
TRBV10-1,.,TRBJ2-7,11,.,CASSEANEQYF,TGCGCCAGCAGTGAGGCCAACGAGCAGTACTTC
TRBV10-2,.,TRBJ2-7,14,many,CASSDGRIRAEQYF,TGCGCCAGCAGTGATGGGAGGATCCGCGCCGAGCAGTACTTC
TRBV7-9,.,TRBJ1-2,13,many,CASSLEGGGGYTF,TGTGCCAGCAGCTTAGAAGGGGGAGGCGGCTACACCTTC
TRBV20-1,.,TRBJ2-7,10,many,CSAAVYEQYF,TGCAGTGCCGCGGTCTACGAGCAGTACTTC
TRBV7-2,.,TRBJ2-7,15,.,CASSLEGRNSYEQYF,TGTGCCAGCAGCTTAGAGGGACGGAACTCCTACGAGCAGTACTTC
TRBV2,TRBD1,TRBJ2-1,16,.,CASRRQGNSVINEQFF,TGTGCCAGCCGACGACAGGGAAACAGCGTTATCAATGAGCAGTTCTTC
TRBV27,.,TRBJ2-4,16,.,CASSSGLHLAKNIQYF,TGTGCCAGCAGCTCCGGGCTCCACCTAGCCAAAAACATTCAGTACTTC
TRBV13,.,TRBJ2-1,12,many,CASSPPVGEQFF,TGTGCCAGCAGTCCCCCCGTCGGTGAGCAGTTCTTC
TRBV6-2/TRBV6-3,.,TRBJ2-2,11,many,CASGYTGELFF,TGTGCCAGCGGCTACACCGGGGAGCTGTTTTTT
TRBV6-1,TRBD1,TRBJ1-5,16,many,CASKRTGEVGNQPQHF,TGTGCCAGCAAGAGGACAGGGGAAGTAGGCAATCAGCCCCAGCATTTT
TRBV7-9,.,TRBJ1-3,18,few,CASSPSRQGERSGNTIYF,TGTGCCAGCAGCCCCTCCCGGCAGGGAGAAAGATCTGGAAACACCATATATTTT
TRBV5-1,.,TRBJ2-7,13,many,CASSFSLNYEQYF,TGCGCCAGCAGCTTTTCCCTCAACTACGAGCAGTACTTC
TRBV10-3,TRBD2,TRBJ2-5,15,many,CAISESASGVETQYF,TGTGCCATCAGTGAGTCGGCTAGCGGGGTAGAGACCCAGTACTTC
TRBV18,.,TRBJ1-2,13,once,CASSLSVWGGYTF,TGTGCCAGCTCACTATCGGTGTGGGGTGGCTACACCTTC
TRBV6-5,.,TRBJ2-1,16,few,CASSYSGTPNYNEQFF,TGTGCCAGCAGTTACTCAGGGACTCCTAACTACAATGAGCAGTTCTTC
TRBV5-1,TRBD1,TRBJ1-3,18,many,CASSSGTVLSSSGNTIYF,TGCGCCAGCAGCTCAGGGACAGTCCTATCGTCCTCTGGAAACACCATATATTTT
TRBV11-1,TRBD1,TRBJ2-7,13,many,CASRVTGTYEQYF,TGTGCCAGCAGGGTGACAGGGACCTACGAGCAGTACTTC
TRBV5-1,TRBD1,TRBJ2-7,12,many,CASSVRGHEQYF,TGCGCCAGCAGTGTCAGGGGGCACGAGCAGTACTTC
TRBV29-1,.,TRBJ1-2,13,many,CSVERTDNYGYTF,TGCAGCGTTGAACGGACAGATAACTATGGCTACACCTTC
TRBV20-1,.,TRBJ2-7,14,many,CSASRGSGSYEQYF,TGCAGTGCTAGTCGGGGGTCCGGGTCCTACGAGCAGTACTTC
TRBV19,.,TRBJ2-1,15,.,CASKVGGHSYNEQFF,TGTGCCAGTAAGGTGGGCGGACACTCCTACAATGAGCAGTTCTTC
TRBV7-9,TRBD2,TRBJ2-1,17,many,CASSPEPGTSGSGEQFF,TGTGCCAGCAGCCCAGAACCCGGGACTAGCGGGAGTGGTGAGCAGTTCTTC
TRBV12-3/TRBV12-4,TRBD1,TRBJ2-1,14,.,CASSLGDSPNEQFF,TGTGCCAGCAGTTTAGGGGACAGCCCCAATGAGCAGTTCTTC
TRBV5-5,.,TRBJ2-1,15,once,CASSLLSDADNEQFF,TGTGCCAGCAGCTTGTTGTCCGATGCAGACAATGAGCAGTTCTTC
TRBV6-2/TRBV6-3,.,TRBJ1-2,14,.,CASSRRPSNYGYTF,TGTGCCAGCAGCCGACGGCCGTCTAACTATGGCTACACCTTC
TRBV20-1,.,TRBJ2-1,15,many,CSARGQDSSYNEQFF,TGCAGTGCTAGAGGACAGGACAGCTCCTACAATGAGCAGTTCTTC
TRBV7-2,.,TRBJ2-5,15,many,CASSLGVGRSETQYF,TGTGCCAGCAGCTTAGGGGTAGGGCGATCAGAGACCCAGTACTTC
TRBV5-1,.,TRBJ2-5,14,.,CASSLLGVQETQYF,TGCGCCAGCAGCTTGTTAGGGGTTCAAGAGACCCAGTACTTC
TRBV6-1,TRBD2,TRBJ2-3,15,.,CASSIAGIHTDTQYF,TGTGCCAGCAGCATAGCGGGGATTCACACAGATACGCAGTATTTT
TRBV7-9,TRBD1,TRBJ1-2,14,many,CASNPSGGPYGYTF,TGTGCCAGCAACCCTTCAGGGGGCCCATATGGCTACACCTTC
TRBV6-5,TRBD1,TRBJ1-6,14,many,CASTQGQYNSPLHF,TGTGCCAGCACCCAGGGACAGTATAATTCACCCCTCCACTTT
TRBV29-1,.,TRBJ2-1,13,.,CSVESSVDNEQFF,TGCAGCGTTGAGTCGTCCGTTGACAATGAGCAGTTCTTC
TRBV6-1,.,TRBJ2-7,15,.,CASSEAQNFSYEQYF,TGTGCCAGCAGTGAAGCGCAGAACTTCTCCTACGAGCAGTACTTC
TRBV6-6,.,TRBJ1-5,19,many,CASSYSSTLGLLNNQPQHF,TGTGCCAGCAGTTACTCGAGTACGTTGGGACTGTTGAACAATCAGCCCCAGCATTTT
TRBV12-2,.,TRBJ1-1,17,many,CASRPVLLGRGSTEAFF,TGTGCAAGTCGCCCCGTCCTCCTCGGAAGAGGTAGCACTGAAGCTTTCTTT
TRBV11-3,TRBD1,TRBJ2-3,15,few,CASSFRGRGTDTQYF,TGTGCCAGCAGCTTCAGGGGGCGGGGCACAGATACGCAGTATTTT
TRBV5-1,.,TRBJ1-1,14,few,CASSSYLGDTEAFF,TGCGCCAGCAGCTCCTATTTGGGGGACACTGAAGCTTTCTTT
TRBV27,TRBD1,TRBJ1-2,17,many,CASSRSAGGPTNYGYTF,TGTGCCAGCAGTCGGTCGGCAGGGGGCCCTACAAACTATGGCTACACCTTC
TRBV11-2,TRBD2,TRBJ2-5,17,many,CASSATRTLASRETQYF,TGTGCCAGCAGCGCTACCCGGACACTAGCGAGTCGAGAGACCCAGTACTTC
TRBV12-5,.,TRBJ2-1,13,many,CASGPGQINEQFF,TGTGCTAGTGGTCCCGGACAGATCAATGAGCAGTTCTTC
TRBV7-2,TRBD1,TRBJ1-5,15,many,CASSPRQGRDQPQHF,TGTGCCAGCAGCCCTCGACAGGGAAGGGATCAGCCCCAGCATTTT
TRBV5-6,.,TRBJ2-3,10,many,CASSSVWQYF,TGTGCCAGCAGCTCGGTGTGGCAGTATTTT
TRBV29-1,TRBD1,TRBJ2-7,13,many,CSAEAGQGTEQYF,TGCAGCGCTGAGGCGGGACAGGGGACCGAGCAGTACTTC
TRBV9,.,TRBJ2-1,14,many,CASSVGGSYNEQFF,TGTGCCAGCAGCGTAGGGGGTTCCTACAATGAGCAGTTCTTC
TRBV20-1,.,TRBJ1-1,13,.,CSAREGRGTEAFF,TGCAGTGCTAGAGAGGGACGGGGCACTGAAGCTTTCTTT
TRBV12-3/TRBV12-4,TRBD1,TRBJ1-2,14,many,CASSTPGTALGYTF,TGTGCCAGCAGTACTCCCGGGACAGCCCTGGGCTACACCTTC
TRBV5-1,TRBD2,TRBJ2-1,15,.,CASSGSAGGRGEQFF,TGCGCCAGCAGCGGCTCTGCGGGGGGCCGAGGGGAGCAGTTCTTC
TRBV20-1,.,TRBJ1-6,10,.,CSASGSPLHF,TGCAGTGCTAGCGGTTCACCCCTCCACTTT
TRBV11-2,.,TRBJ1-4,15,.,CASSLGGRANEKLFF,TGTGCCAGCAGCTTAGGGGGAAGAGCGAATGAAAAACTGTTTTTT
TRBV28,TRBD2,TRBJ2-7,15,many,CASSPRLAALYEQYF,TGTGCCAGCAGTCCCCGGCTAGCGGCACTTTACGAGCAGTACTTC
TRBV6-6,TRBD1,TRBJ2-7,16,.,CASSTSPGQGAREQYF,TGTGCCAGCAGTACCTCACCAGGACAGGGGGCTCGGGAGCAGTACTTC
TRBV11-2,.,TRBJ1-1,14,.,CASSPPGGFTEAFF,TGTGCCAGCAGCCCGCCCGGAGGGTTCACTGAAGCTTTCTTT
TRBV6-2/TRBV6-3,.,TRBJ2-1,14,few,CASKADGPYNEQFF,TGTGCCAGCAAGGCGGACGGCCCCTACAATGAGCAGTTCTTC
TRBV4-2,.,TRBJ1-2,14,many,CASSHDRGVYGYTF,TGTGCCAGCAGCCACGACAGAGGAGTCTATGGCTACACCTTC